A selection of T cell receptor beta chains follows, all from one sample in a study of blood T cell repertoires in COVID-19. TCRdb keeps only in-frame clones here, not all; method: immunoSEQ multiplex PCR. The sample lists about 150,000 clones, roughly three quarters occurring once. The sequencing input was peripheral blood. Source of these receptors: a man in his fifties with active or convalescent COVID-19. Both conserved end residues are part of each CDR3. A D gene is named only where the DNA matches it firmly. Only some rows state a clone size, as once, few, many or a class for expanded clones.

length: 15; size: few; V: TRBV16; D: .; J: TRBJ2-6; CDR3: CASSQSNSGANVLTF; DNA: TGTGCCAGCAGCCAATCCAATTCTGGGGCCAACGTCCTGACTTTC
length: 12; size: many; V: TRBV3-1/TRBV3-2; D: .; J: TRBJ2-7; CDR3: CASSQFLYEQYF; DNA: TGTGCCAGCAGCCAATTCCTCTACGAGCAGTACTTC
length: 16; size: .; V: TRBV11-3; D: TRBD1; J: TRBJ2-1; CDR3: CASSARDRAYYNEQFF; DNA: TGTGCCAGCAGCGCAAGGGACAGGGCTTACTACAATGAGCAGTTCTTC
length: 15; size: .; V: TRBV2; D: .; J: TRBJ2-2; CDR3: CASRRTAANTGELFF; DNA: TGTGCCAGCCGTAGGACAGCCGCGAACACCGGGGAGCTGTTTTTT
length: 16; size: .; V: TRBV4-1; D: .; J: TRBJ2-5; CDR3: CASSPRGRSGEETQYF; DNA: TGCGCCAGCAGCCCAAGAGGCCGCTCAGGGGAAGAGACCCAGTACTTC
length: 15; size: few; V: TRBV6-2/TRBV6-3; D: .; J: TRBJ2-7; CDR3: CASSALMGGVSEQYF; DNA: TGTGCCAGCAGTGCTCTAATGGGAGGCGTTTCCGAGCAGTACTTC
length: 14; size: .; V: TRBV28; D: TRBD2; J: TRBJ2-7; CDR3: CASSRLADGDEQYF; DNA: TGTGCCAGCAGTCGACTAGCGGATGGGGACGAGCAGTACTTC
length: 14; size: .; V: TRBV19; D: .; J: TRBJ1-2; CDR3: CASSSTILIYGYTF; DNA: TGTGCCAGTAGTTCTACGATCCTTATTTATGGCTACACCTTC
length: 15; size: .; V: TRBV7-3; D: .; J: TRBJ2-6; CDR3: CASSSLSSGANVLTF; DNA: TGTGCCAGCAGCTCACTATCCTCTGGGGCCAACGTCCTGACTTTC
length: 17; size: .; V: TRBV5-6; D: TRBD2; J: TRBJ2-5; CDR3: CASSLYQATSGQETQYF; DNA: TGTGCCAGCAGCTTGTATCAGGCCACTAGCGGACAAGAGACCCAGTACTTC
length: 16; size: .; V: TRBV19; D: .; J: TRBJ2-2; CDR3: CASSIGAGELTGELFF; DNA: TGTGCCAGTAGTATAGGGGCAGGGGAATTGACCGGGGAGCTGTTTTTT
length: 19; size: .; V: TRBV4-1; D: TRBD2; J: TRBJ2-1; CDR3: CASSQDHMRLAGDDDEQFF; DNA: TGCGCCAGCAGCCAAGATCATATGAGACTAGCGGGAGACGACGATGAGCAGTTCTTC
length: 13; size: .; V: TRBV5-5; D: .; J: TRBJ2-7; CDR3: CASSLGRVEEQYF; DNA: TGTGCCAGCAGCTTGGGCAGGGTTGAAGAGCAGTACTTC
length: 14; size: .; V: TRBV2; D: .; J: TRBJ1-1; CDR3: CASSERQGNTEAFF; DNA: TGTGCCAGCAGTGAAAGGCAGGGGAACACTGAAGCTTTCTTT
length: 16; size: .; V: TRBV3-1/TRBV3-2; D: TRBD2; J: TRBJ2-1; CDR3: CASSQGTGGPYNEQFF; DNA: TGTGCCAGCAGCCAAGGAACGGGAGGGCCCTACAATGAGCAGTTCTTC
length: 13; size: .; V: TRBV18; D: .; J: TRBJ1-5; CDR3: CASSPGGLQPQHF; DNA: TGTGCCAGCTCACCAGGGGGACTCCAGCCCCAGCATTTT
length: 14; size: .; V: TRBV27; D: .; J: TRBJ2-7; CDR3: CASSLAGRSYEQYF; DNA: TGTGCCAGCAGTTTAGCGGGACGATCCTACGAGCAGTACTTC
length: 16; size: once; V: TRBV7-2; D: TRBD2; J: TRBJ2-3; CDR3: CASRGTSGRGRNTQYF; DNA: TGTGCCAGCAGGGGGACTAGCGGGAGAGGACGAAATACGCAGTATTTT
length: 17; size: .; V: TRBV11-2; D: .; J: TRBJ2-6; CDR3: CASSLPTVYSGANVLTF; DNA: TGTGCCAGCAGCTTACCCACAGTTTACTCTGGGGCCAACGTCCTGACTTTC